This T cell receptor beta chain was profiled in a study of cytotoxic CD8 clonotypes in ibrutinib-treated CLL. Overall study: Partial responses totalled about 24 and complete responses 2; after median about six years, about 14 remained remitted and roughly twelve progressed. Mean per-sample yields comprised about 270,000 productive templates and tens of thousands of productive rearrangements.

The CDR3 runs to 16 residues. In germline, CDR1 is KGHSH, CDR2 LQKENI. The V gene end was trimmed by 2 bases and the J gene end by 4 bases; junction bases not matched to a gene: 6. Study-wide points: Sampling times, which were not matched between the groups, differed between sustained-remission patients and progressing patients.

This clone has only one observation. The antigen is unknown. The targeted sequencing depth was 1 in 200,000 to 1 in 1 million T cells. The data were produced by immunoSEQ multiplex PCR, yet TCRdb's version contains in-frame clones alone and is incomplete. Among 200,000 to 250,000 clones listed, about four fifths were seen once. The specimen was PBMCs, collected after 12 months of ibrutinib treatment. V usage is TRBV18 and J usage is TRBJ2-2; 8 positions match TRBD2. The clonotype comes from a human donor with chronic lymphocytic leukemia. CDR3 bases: TGTGCCAGCTCACCAACAACCGGGACTAGCACCGGGGAGCTGTTTTTT. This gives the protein CASSPTTGTSTGELFF.